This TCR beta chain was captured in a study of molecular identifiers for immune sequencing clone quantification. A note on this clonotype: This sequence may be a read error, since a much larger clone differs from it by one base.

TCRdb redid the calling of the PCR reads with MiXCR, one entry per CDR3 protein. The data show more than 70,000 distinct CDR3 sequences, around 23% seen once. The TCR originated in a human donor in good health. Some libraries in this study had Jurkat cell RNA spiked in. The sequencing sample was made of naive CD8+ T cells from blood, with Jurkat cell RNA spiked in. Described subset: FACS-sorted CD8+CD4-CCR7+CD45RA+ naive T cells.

The CDR3 reads CASGLPGNEKLVF. DNA of the CDR3: TGTGCTAGTGGTTTGCCGGGAAATGAAAAACTGGTTTTT. The chain is built from TRBV12-5 and TRBJ1-4, with D hard to call. This CDR3 region has 13 residues. Germline CDR1 is LGHNT and CDR2 is FRNRAP.